Following are 26 T cell receptor beta chains from one sample sequenced in a study of EBV T-cell therapy then PD-1 blockade in nasopharyngeal carcinoma. The treatment here: AdE1-LMPpoly-expanded autologous EBV-specific T-cell therapy followed by anti-PD-1 nivolumab. Data came from immunoSEQ multiplex PCR; TCRdb stores just in-frame clones and leaves some out. The table has tens of thousands of clones, over 65% seen once. These receptors' targets are unknown. The specimen comprised CD8+ T cells from blood, sampled at day -245 from a patient whose treatment included autologous EBV-specific T cells and nivolumab. The origin of the receptors is a man aged 40-49 years with nasopharyngeal carcinoma.

The chain joins TRBV9 to TRBJ2-7; TRBD1 or TRBD2 may be the D gene (5 bases each). CDR1 SGDLS and CDR2 YYNGEE come from the germline V gene. The ends were cut back, 4 bases at V and 6 bases at J, with 20 bases in the middle. This CDR3 contains 15 residues. CDR3 sequence: CASSSPGLLPSEQYF. CDR3 DNA: TGTGCCAGCAGCTCCCCGGGGCTACTTCCTAGCGAGCAGTACTTC.

The chain combines TRBV27 with TRBJ1-2; D might be TRBD1 (6 bases). The CDR3 extends over 15 amino acids. Per the germline V gene, CDR1 is MNHEY and CDR2 is SMNVEV (reference sequence). Trimming removed 2 bases at V and 5 bases at J, with 15 bases between. The CDR3 DNA reads TGTGCCAGCAGTTTAACACAGGGTGTACGATATGGCTACACCTTC. Encoded protein: CASSLTQGVRYGYTF.

This chain connects TRBV27 to TRBJ2-3, with TRBD2 matching 16 bases. CDR1 is MNHEY and CDR2 is SMNVEV in the germline V gene (reference sequence). There are 16 residues in the CDR3. Trimming cost V 6 bases and J 5 bases; bases outside gene matches: 5. DNA of the CDR3: TGTGCCAGCAGAGGGACTAGCGGGGGGGCCGAAGATACGCAGTATTTT. Residues: CASRGTSGGAEDTQYF.

This chain uses TRBV4-1 with TRBJ1-4; 7 bases are shared with TRBD1. The CDR3 totals 16 residues. V trimming: 3 bases; J trimming: 5 bases; junction bases outside the gene matches: 9. Germline CDR1 reads MGHRA; CDR2 reads YSYEKL. CDR3 amino acids: CASSHLPGTVNEKLFF. The CDR3, as DNA: TGCGCCAGCAGCCATCTTCCCGGGACAGTCAATGAAAAACTGTTTTTT.

The rearrangement joins TRBV5-1 to TRBJ2-7; perhaps TRBD2 as D (7 bases). Germline V CDR1 and CDR2: SGHRS, YFSETQ. Deletions cut 5 bases from V and 3 bases from J, with 21 bases between. The length of the CDR3 is 16 residues. This CDR3 is CASRGRPTGGDYEQYF. The CDR3, as DNA: TGCGCCAGCAGGGGGCGGCCAACGGGGGGCGACTACGAGCAGTACTTC. The full variable domain, rest sourced from reference TRBV5-1 and TRBJ2-7, is KAGVTQTPRYLIKTRGQQVTLSCSPISGHRSVSWYQQTPGQGLQFLFEYFSETQRNKGNFPGRFSGRQFSNSRSEMNVSTLELGDSALYLCASRGRPTGGDYEQYFGPGTRLTVT.

The chain employs TRBV9 and TRBJ2-3; the D is unclear. The CDR3 spans 12 residues. V lost 0 bases, J lost 6 bases, and 5 bases lay in between. Germline V gene lookup returns CDR1 SGDLS and CDR2 YYNGEE. CDR3 sequence reads: CASSVEGDTQYF. The CDR3 DNA reads as TGTGCCAGCAGCGTAGAAGGGGATACGCAGTATTTT.

The rearrangement links TRBV5-1 to TRBJ1-1; 9 bases map to TRBD1. V was clipped by 7 bases and J by 7 bases; unmatched bases: 5. Germline assignment: CDR1 SGHRS and CDR2 YFSETQ. This CDR3 has 12 amino acids. CDR3 DNA sequence: TGCGCCAGCCAGGGACAGGGACTTGAAGCTTTCTTT. Translated: CASQGQGLEAFF.

The rearrangement links TRBV7-9 to TRBJ2-3; the D gene is possibly TRBD2 (6 bases). Germline V CDR1 and CDR2: SEHNR, FQNEAQ (reference sequence). This CDR3 region has 15 residues. Between the trimmed V and J ends, which lost 7 bases and 2 bases, there was a span of 16 bases. This chain's CDR3 is CASTHSGSLTDTQYF. CDR3 nucleotides: TGTGCCAGCACCCATAGCGGCTCCCTCACAGATACGCAGTATTTT. Variable domain in full (rest from reference TRBV7-9 and TRBJ2-3): DTGVSQNPRHKITKRGQNVTFRCDPISEHNRLYWYRQTLGQGPEFLTYFQNEAQLEKSRLLSDRFSAERPKGSFSTLEIQRTEQGDSAMYLCASTHSGSLTDTQYFGPGTRLTVL.

This clone was recorded only once. V usage is TRBV6-5 and J usage is TRBJ2-6; D not resolved. The germline V gene encodes CDR1 MNHEY and CDR2 SVGAGI. The CDR3 runs to 15 residues. V was shortened by 0 bases and J by 1 base, with 4 bases between the two germline ends. The CDR3 protein is CASSYSESGANVLTF. Here the CDR3 DNA reads TGTGCCAGCAGTTACTCGGAGTCTGGGGCCAACGTCCTGACTTTC.

V usage is TRBV6-2 or TRBV6-3 and J usage is TRBJ1-1; D ambiguous. The germline gives CDR1 MNHEY, CDR2 SVGEGT. CDR3 length equals 17 residues. The germline V and J ends were trimmed by 0 bases and 0 bases, with 14 bases remaining between them. The CDR3 nucleotides read TGTGCCAGCAGTTACTCTGGGCAGGAAGGATTGAACACTGAAGCTTTCTTT. This encodes CASSYSGQEGLNTEAFF.

V is TRBV6-5 and J is TRBJ2-1; 13 nucleotides align to TRBD2. CDR1 and CDR2 (germline): MNHEY, SVGAGI. V dropped 5 bases and J dropped 8; count of bases not matched to a gene: 6. CDR3 size: 15 residues. The CDR3 DNA sequence: TGTGCCAGCAGTCTCACTAGCGGGGGGGCGGATGAGCAGTTCTTC. Translation: CASSLTSGGADEQFF.

The CDR3 here is CASSQATSGDHTQYF. The CDR3 DNA sequence: TGTGCCAGCAGCCAAGCAACTAGCGGGGACCATACGCAGTATTTT. The V and J genes are TRBV3-1 (or the pseudogene TRBV3-2) and TRBJ2-3; 10 positions agree with TRBD2. The CDR3 length is 15 residues. Germline V CDR1 and CDR2: LGHDT, YNNKEL (reference sequence). With V trimmed by 1 base and J by 7 bases, 5 bases remained unmatched.

As concerns this clone: One end of the junction is discordant with germline, which a read error may explain. This chain connects TRBV25-1 to TRBJ2-7, with D unresolved. The length of the CDR3 is 12 residues. Germline V CDR1 and CDR2: MGHDK, SYGVNS. CDR3 in amino acids: CASGDGAYEQYF. The CDR3 DNA sequence: TGTGCCAGCGGTGACGGAGCCTACGAGCAGTACTTC.

The chain joins TRBV20-1 to TRBJ1-1; D is unresolved. With 3 bases removed from V and 9 bases from J, the gap between germline ends came to 11 bases. The CDR3 is 11 residues long. The V gene's germline CDR1 is DFQATT and CDR2 SNEGSKA (reference sequence). The CDR3 reads CSARYDPKAFF. CDR3 nucleotide sequence: TGCAGTGCTAGGTATGACCCAAAAGCTTTCTTT.

The chain recombines TRBV4-3 with TRBJ1-2; possibly TRBD1 for D (6 bases). The V and J ends lost 4 bases and 1 base respectively, with 13 bases between them. Germline CDR1 and CDR2: LGHNA and YSLEER. The CDR3 has 15 amino acids. The CDR3 DNA follows: TGCGCCAGCAGCCCAGGACAGTTCCTTAACTATGGCTACACCTTC. It encodes CASSPGQFLNYGYTF.

The chain uses TRBV7-9 and TRBJ2-7; 8 bases match TRBD1. The CDR3 totals 13 residues. After removal of 2 bases from V and 6 bases from J, the junction contained 3 bases not matched to a gene. Per the germline V gene, CDR1 is SEHNR and CDR2 is FQNEAQ (reference sequence). The CDR3 sequence: CASSLNRGFEQYF. In DNA, the CDR3 is TGTGCCAGCAGCTTAAACAGGGGGTTCGAGCAGTACTTC.

This clone was observed once. The genes are TRBV5-6 and TRBJ1-4; D remains unclear. Trimming removed 3 bases at V and 6 bases at J, with 15 bases between. The CDR3 is 15 residues long. In germline, CDR1 is SGHDT, CDR2 YYEEEE. The CDR3 sequence is CASSSDGSGDEKLFF. The DNA for the CDR3 is TGTGCCAGCAGCTCGGACGGTAGTGGTGATGAAAAACTGTTTTTT. Variable domain in full (rest from reference TRBV5-6 and TRBJ1-4): DAGVTQSPTHLIKTRGQQVTLRCSPKSGHDTVSWYQQALGQGPQFIFQYYEEEERQRGNFPDRFSGHQFPNYSSELNVNALLLGDSALYLCASSSDGSGDEKLFFGSGTQLSVL.

The chain couples TRBV4-1 to TRBJ2-5; D perhaps matches TRBD1 (5 bases). This CDR3 has 14 amino acids. In germline, CDR1 is MGHRA, CDR2 YSYEKL. V was trimmed by 1 base and J by 2 bases, leaving 8 bases between them. The CDR3 reads CASSQVRDQETQYF. Written as DNA, the CDR3 is TGCGCCAGCAGCCAAGTCAGGGATCAAGAGACCCAGTACTTC.

The rearrangement joins TRBV9 to TRBJ1-2; D remains ambiguous. CDR3 length: 14 amino acids. Germline V lookup: CDR1 SGDLS, CDR2 YYNGEE. V lost 0 bases and J lost 1, with 7 bases in between. The CDR3 region has the DNA TGTGCCAGCAGCGTAGAGGAGGGTAACTATGGCTACACCTTC. It specifies CASSVEEGNYGYTF.

The gene calls are TRBV10-2 and TRBJ2-1; possibly TRBD2 for D (5 bases). The CDR3 contains 14 residues. V was cut by 4 bases and J by 4 bases, with 11 bases left in between. CDR1 and CDR2 (germline): WSHSY, SAAADI. The CDR3 loop reads CASSVGSEYNEQFF. The DNA for the CDR3 is TGCGCCAGCAGTGTGGGGAGTGAGTACAATGAGCAGTTCTTC.

V usage is TRBV6-4 and J usage is TRBJ1-1, with D possibly matching TRBD1 (5 bases). The germline V gene encodes CDR1 MRHNA and CDR2 SNTAGT. V was clipped by 7 bases and J by 1 base, with 16 bases between them. The CDR3 contains 15 residues. The CDR3 DNA sequence: TGTGCCAGCACCCCGGCGGCAGGGACGAACACTGAAGCTTTCTTT. Amino acid sequence: CASTPAAGTNTEAFF.

CDR3: CASSLGVGTDTQYF. As DNA, the CDR3 is TGTGCCAGCAGTTTAGGGGTGGGGACAGATACGCAGTATTTT. This chain uses TRBV27 with TRBJ2-3; D ambiguous. The germline gives CDR1 MNHEY, CDR2 SMNVEV (reference sequence). The CDR3 is made up of 14 amino acids. V was pared by 2 bases and J by 3 bases, with 9 bases between.

The chain has TRBV29-1 and TRBJ1-2, with 11 nucleotides matching TRBD1. Germline CDR1 is SQVTM and CDR2 is ANQGSEA. The length of the CDR3 is 15 residues. The V segment lost 3 bases and the J segment 5 bases; nucleotides outside the gene matches: 8. The DNA of the CDR3 is TGCAGCGTTGATGGGGTGGACAGGGGGCAGTATGGCTACACCTTC. Translation: CSVDGVDRGQYGYTF. Filled out from reference TRBV29-1 and TRBJ1-2, the complete variable domain reads SAVISQKPSRDICQRGTSLTIQCQVDSQVTMMFWYRQQPGQSLTLIATANQGSEATYESGFVIDKFPISRPNLTFSTLTVSNMSPEDSSIYLCSVDGVDRGQYGYTFGSGTRLTVV.

The chain links TRBV5-6 to TRBJ1-4; possible D gene TRBD1, 6 bases. The CDR3 has 14 amino acids. V lost 3 bases, J lost 4 bases, and 10 bases lay in between. The germline CDR1 and CDR2 sequences are SGHDT and YYEEEE. CDR3 region: CASSWGQDNEKLFF. For the CDR3, the DNA is TGTGCCAGCAGCTGGGGACAAGATAATGAAAAACTGTTTTTT.

The rearrangement joins TRBV6-2 or TRBV6-3 to TRBJ2-1; 13 bases are shared with TRBD2. The V and J ends lost 6 bases and 7 bases, in that order; junction bases with no gene match: 6. Germline V gives CDR1 MNHEY, CDR2 SVGEGT. The CDR3 is 15 residues long. Written as DNA, the CDR3 is TGTGCCAGCAGCCGGAGGACTAGCGGGGGAAATGAGCAGTTCTTC. Translated, it gives CASSRRTSGGNEQFF.

The chain couples TRBV5-1 to TRBJ2-3, with D possibly matching TRBD2 (7 bases). Trimming pared 3 bases from V and 6 bases from J, leaving 26 bases between. From germline, CDR1 is SGHRS and CDR2 YFSETQ. The CDR3 totals 18 residues. The CDR3 sequence is CASSSTVFLRGGRDTQYF. As DNA, the CDR3 is TGCGCCAGCAGCTCCACCGTTTTCCTTAGGGGGGGGCGGGATACGCAGTATTTT.